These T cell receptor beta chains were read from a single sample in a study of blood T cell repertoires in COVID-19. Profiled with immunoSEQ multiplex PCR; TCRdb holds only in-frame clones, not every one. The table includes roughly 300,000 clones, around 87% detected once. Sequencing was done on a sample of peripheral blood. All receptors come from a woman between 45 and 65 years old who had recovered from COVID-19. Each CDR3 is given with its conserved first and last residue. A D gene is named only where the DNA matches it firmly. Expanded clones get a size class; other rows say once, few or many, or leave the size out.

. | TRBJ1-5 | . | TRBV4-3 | CASSQELRQPQHF | TGCGCCAGCAGCCAAGAACTCCGTCAGCCCCAGCATTTT
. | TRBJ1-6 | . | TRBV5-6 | CASSLGAIQGRPLHF | TGTGCCAGCAGCTTGGGGGCGATACAGGGACGGCCCCTCCACTTT
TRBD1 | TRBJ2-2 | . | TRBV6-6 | CASILGTAGELFF | TGTGCCAGCATCCTCGGGACAGCCGGGGAGCTGTTTTTT
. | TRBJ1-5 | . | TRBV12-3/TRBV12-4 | CASTTDSNQPQHF | TGTGCCAGCACCACAGATAGCAATCAGCCCCAGCATTTT
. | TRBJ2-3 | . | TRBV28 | CASTSPYSDTQYF | TGTGCCAGCACTTCCCCGTACTCAGATACGCAGTATTTT
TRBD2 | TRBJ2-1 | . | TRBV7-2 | CASSLAVWLAGNNEQFF | TGTGCCAGCAGCTTAGCCGTTTGGCTAGCGGGAAACAATGAGCAGTTCTTC
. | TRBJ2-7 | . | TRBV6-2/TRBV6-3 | CASSPSTLYEQYF | TGTGCCAGCAGCCCTTCTACTTTATACGAGCAGTACTTC
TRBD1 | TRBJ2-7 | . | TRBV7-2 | CAVRQGVREQYF | TGTGCCGTCAGACAGGGGGTACGCGAGCAGTACTTC
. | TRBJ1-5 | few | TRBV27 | CASRQTGINQPQHF | TGTGCCAGCAGACAAACAGGGATCAATCAGCCCCAGCATTTT
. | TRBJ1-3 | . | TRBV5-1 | CASSPVAGGNTIYF | TGCGCCAGCAGCCCCGTGGCAGGGGGAAACACCATATATTTT
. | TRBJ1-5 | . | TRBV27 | CASSLKGDQPQHF | TGTGCCAGCAGTTTAAAGGGGGATCAGCCCCAGCATTTT
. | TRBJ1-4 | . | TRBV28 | CASSPYGPPGESEKLFF | TGTGCCAGCAGTCCCTATGGCCCGCCGGGAGAGAGTGAAAAACTGTTTTTT
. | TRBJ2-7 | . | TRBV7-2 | CASSPRTGSGGEQYF | TGTGCCAGCAGCCCACGGACAGGGTCGGGGGGCGAGCAGTACTTC
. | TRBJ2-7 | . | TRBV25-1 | CASSTDRRSSYEQYF | TGTGCCAGCAGTACCGACAGGAGGAGCTCCTACGAGCAGTACTTC
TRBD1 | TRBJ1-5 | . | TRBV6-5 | CAAKDRVSNQPQHF | TGTGCCGCCAAGGACAGGGTTAGCAATCAGCCCCAGCATTTT
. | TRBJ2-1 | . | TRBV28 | CASSNAALGGNEQFF | TGTGCCAGCAGTAATGCGGCCCTTGGGGGGAATGAGCAGTTCTTC
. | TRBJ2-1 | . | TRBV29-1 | CSVVITTYNEQFF | TGCAGCGTTGTAATTACTACTTACAATGAGCAGTTCTTC
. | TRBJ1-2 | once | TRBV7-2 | CASSAGEWLSRGGGYTF | TGTGCCAGCAGCGCAGGGGAATGGTTATCCCGGGGGGGTGGCTACACCTTC
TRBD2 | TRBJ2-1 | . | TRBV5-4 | CASSYSSGSRNEQFF | TGTGCCAGCAGCTACTCTAGCGGGAGCCGGAATGAGCAGTTCTTC
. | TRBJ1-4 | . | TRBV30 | CAWSGKGHKATNEKLFF | TGTGCCTGGAGCGGAAAGGGGCATAAGGCAACTAATGAAAAACTGTTTTTT
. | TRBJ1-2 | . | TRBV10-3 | CAISESKEATNYGYTF | TGTGCCATCAGTGAGTCGAAGGAGGCCACTAACTATGGCTACACCTTC
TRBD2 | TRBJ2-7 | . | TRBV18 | CASSRGTSGPLYEQYF | TGTGCCAGCTCACGCGGGACTAGCGGGCCCCTCTACGAGCAGTACTTC
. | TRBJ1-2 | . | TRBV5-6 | CASSLYTVSNYGYTF | TGTGCCAGCAGCTTGTATACGGTCTCAAACTATGGCTACACCTTC
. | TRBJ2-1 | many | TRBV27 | CASSFGMGLFNEQFF | TGTGCCAGCAGTTTCGGGATGGGCCTTTTTAATGAGCAGTTCTTC
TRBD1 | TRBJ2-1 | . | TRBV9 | CASSAQPGQYNEQFF | TGTGCCAGCAGCGCCCAACCGGGACAGTACAATGAGCAGTTCTTC
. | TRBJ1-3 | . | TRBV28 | CASSFGRGGNTIYF | TGTGCCAGCAGTTTCGGGCGGGGGGGAAACACCATATATTTT
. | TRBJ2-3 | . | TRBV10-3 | CAITTRDNTDTQYF | TGTGCCATCACTACCCGGGACAACACAGATACGCAGTATTTT
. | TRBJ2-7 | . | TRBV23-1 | CASSQTGFHEQYF | TGCGCCAGCAGTCAAACAGGGTTCCACGAGCAGTACTTC
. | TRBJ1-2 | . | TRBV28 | CASNRVGVHGYTF | TGTGCCAGCAACCGCGTTGGTGTACATGGCTACACCTTC
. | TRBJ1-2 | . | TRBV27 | CASSDGGYYGYTF | TGTGCCAGCAGTGACGGCGGCTACTATGGCTACACCTTC
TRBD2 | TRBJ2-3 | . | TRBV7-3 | CASSLLETSGTDTQYF | TGTGCCAGCAGCCTACTGGAAACTAGCGGCACAGATACGCAGTATTTT
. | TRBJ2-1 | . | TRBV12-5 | CASGPPGGADNEQFF | TGTGCTAGTGGCCCCCCGGGTGGAGCGGACAATGAGCAGTTCTTC
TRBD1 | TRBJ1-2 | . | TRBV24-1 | CATSDSDRPNYGYTF | TGTGCCACCAGTGACTCGGACAGGCCAAACTATGGCTACACCTTC
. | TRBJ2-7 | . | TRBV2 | CASSVTSYEQYF | TGTGCCAGCAGTGTTACGAGCTACGAGCAGTACTTC
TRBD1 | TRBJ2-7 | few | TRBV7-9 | CASSRKDRGTYEQYF | TGTGCCAGCAGCCGCAAGGACAGGGGTACATACGAGCAGTACTTC
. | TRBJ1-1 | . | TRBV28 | CAAAGGFEAFF | TGTGCCGCAGCGGGGGGTTTTGAAGCTTTCTTT
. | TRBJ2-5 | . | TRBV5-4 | CASSLQDQETQYF | TGTGCCAGCAGCTTGCAGGACCAAGAGACCCAGTACTTC
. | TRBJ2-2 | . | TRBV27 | CASSLRADSLNTGELFF | TGTGCCAGCAGTTTACGAGCGGACAGCCTGAACACCGGGGAGCTGTTTTTT
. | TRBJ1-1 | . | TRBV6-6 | CASRSGLERVEAFF | TGTGCCAGCAGATCGGGACTTGAAAGGGTTGAAGCTTTCTTT
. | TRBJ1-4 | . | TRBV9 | CASSVAVRGSEKLFF | TGTGCCAGCAGCGTAGCTGTCAGGGGAAGCGAAAAACTGTTTTTT
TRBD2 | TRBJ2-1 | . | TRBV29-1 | CSVDSTSGPTYNEQFF | TGCAGCGTTGATTCGACTAGCGGGCCCACCTACAATGAGCAGTTCTTC
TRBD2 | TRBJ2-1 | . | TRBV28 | CASSLSSSGVLVQFF | TGTGCCAGCAGTTTAAGTTCTAGCGGGGTTTTGGTACAGTTCTTC
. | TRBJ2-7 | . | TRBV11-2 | CASSSGRGLSYEQYF | TGTGCCAGCAGCTCGGGCAGGGGCCTCTCCTACGAGCAGTACTTC